A selection of T cell receptor beta chains follows, all from one sample in a study of blood T cell repertoires in COVID-19. Data came from immunoSEQ multiplex PCR; TCRdb stores just in-frame clones and leaves some out. The table records about 480,000 clones, nearly 90% of them present only once. The specimen was PBMCs or T cells enriched from blood (not recorded which). Receptor source: a woman younger than 30 with acute COVID-19. Both conserved end residues are part of each CDR3. Fields, in order: D gene, J gene, V gene, clone size, CDR3 protein, CDR3 DNA. A D gene is named only where the DNA matches it firmly. For some rows the clone size is stated as once, few or many, or as a class when expanded; others skip it.

TRBD1 TRBJ1-2 TRBV9 NA CASSVDRVHGYTF TGTGCCAGCAGCGTCGACAGGGTCCATGGCTACACCTTC
NA TRBJ2-4 TRBV4-3 few CASSQFKPRGGTALAKNIQYF TGCGCCAGCAGCCAATTCAAACCGCGTGGCGGGACCGCCCTAGCCAAAAACATTCAGTACTTC
NA TRBJ2-2 TRBV28 NA CASSFRRRGTGELFF TGTGCCAGCAGTTTCAGGAGGAGGGGTACCGGGGAGCTGTTTTTT
TRBD2 TRBJ2-1 TRBV28 NA CASSLPGLAAYNEQFF TGTGCCAGCAGTCTCCCGGGACTAGCGGCCTACAATGAGCAGTTCTTC
TRBD1 TRBJ2-1 TRBV24-1 NA CATSPTTGGRLNEQFF TGTGCCACCAGTCCGACGACAGGGGGGAGGTTGAATGAGCAGTTCTTC
TRBD2 TRBJ2-7 TRBV4-1 NA CASSQDWASGRAVYEQYF TGCGCCAGCAGCCAAGATTGGGCTAGCGGGAGGGCCGTCTACGAGCAGTACTTC
NA TRBJ1-1 TRBV19 NA CASSIDQGMNTEAFF TGTGCCAGTAGTATAGACCAGGGGATGAACACTGAAGCTTTCTTT
NA TRBJ1-2 TRBV14 NA CASSQVLGGYTF TGTGCCAGCAGCCAAGTTCTCGGTGGCTACACCTTC
TRBD2 TRBJ2-4 TRBV30 few CAWSVGGSGNIQYF TGTGCCTGGAGTGTAGGCGGGAGTGGAAACATTCAGTACTTC
NA TRBJ1-5 TRBV18 once CASSPPGGGNQPQHF TGTGCCAGCTCACCACCGGGGGGAGGCAATCAGCCCCAGCATTTT
NA TRBJ2-7 TRBV6-4 NA CASSKTGDLYEQYF TGTGCCAGCAGTAAAACGGGGGACCTCTACGAGCAGTACTTC
NA TRBJ1-2 TRBV13 NA CASSLGRDYGYTF TGTGCCAGCAGCTTAGGACGGGACTATGGCTACACCTTC
NA TRBJ1-2 TRBV2 NA CASSEPGGGYTF TGTGCCAGCAGTGAACCAGGTGGTGGCTACACCTTC
NA TRBJ1-4 TRBV9 NA CASSVGAGVHEKLFF TGTGCCAGCAGCGTAGGGGCCGGGGTCCATGAAAAACTGTTTTTT
TRBD1 TRBJ1-3 TRBV19 NA CASSWTGGKGNTIYF TGTGCCAGTAGCTGGACAGGGGGCAAAGGAAACACCATATATTTT
NA TRBJ2-4 TRBV27 NA CASRGASKNIQYF TGTGCCAGTCGCGGGGCTAGCAAAAACATTCAGTACTTC
TRBD2 TRBJ2-7 TRBV18 NA CASSPGTSGSYEQYF TGTGCCAGCTCGCCCGGGACTAGCGGCTCCTACGAGCAGTACTTC
NA TRBJ2-6 TRBV7-9 once CASSPEGSGANVLTF TGTGCCAGCAGCCCGGAGGGATCTGGGGCCAACGTCCTGACTTTC
TRBD1 TRBJ2-1 TRBV13 once CASSGRDRGRGEQFF TGTGCCAGCAGCGGCCGGGACAGGGGGCGAGGTGAGCAGTTCTTC
TRBD1 TRBJ2-5 TRBV14 NA CASSRDRVVETQYF TGTGCCAGCAGCCGAGACAGGGTTGTTGAGACCCAGTACTTC
TRBD2 TRBJ2-3 TRBV3-1/TRBV3-2 NA CASSPDAAGGADTQYF TGTGCCAGCAGCCCCGACGCTGCGGGAGGGGCAGATACGCAGTATTTT
TRBD2 TRBJ2-7 TRBV19 NA CATSSGGSFYEQYF TGTGCCACCTCTAGCGGGGGGTCTTTCTACGAGCAGTACTTC
TRBD1 TRBJ1-2 TRBV7-3 NA CASSGTGGSGYTF TGTGCCAGCAGCGGGACAGGGGGCTCTGGCTACACCTTC
NA TRBJ2-3 TRBV7-3 NA CASRRQAIDTDTQYF TGTGCCAGCAGACGCCAGGCTATCGACACAGATACGCAGTATTTT
NA TRBJ2-1 TRBV7-8 NA CASSLGDSKRNEQFF TGTGCCAGCAGCTTAGGTGACTCAAAGAGGAATGAGCAGTTCTTC
NA TRBJ1-2 TRBV6-5 NA CASSYSKGVSGYTF TGTGCCAGCAGTTACTCGAAAGGGGTCAGCGGCTACACCTTC
NA TRBJ2-1 TRBV7-2 NA CASSLAQVPNEQFF TGTGCCAGCAGCTTAGCGCAGGTTCCCAATGAGCAGTTCTTC
TRBD1 TRBJ2-1 TRBV10-3 NA CAISEDPGTVTYNEQFF TGTGCCATCAGTGAAGACCCCGGGACAGTCACCTACAATGAGCAGTTCTTC
NA TRBJ2-1 TRBV28 NA CASSFGGYNEQFF TGTGCCAGCAGTTTTGGCGGTTACAATGAGCAGTTCTTC
TRBD1 TRBJ2-7 TRBV12-3/TRBV12-4 NA CASSIRQGVEQYF TGTGCCAGCAGTATTCGACAGGGGGTCGAGCAGTACTTC
TRBD1 TRBJ1-6 TRBV5-4 NA CASSSFSGQGYNSPLHF TGTGCCAGCAGTTCTTTCTCGGGACAGGGGTACAATTCACCCCTCCACTTT
TRBD1 TRBJ1-5 TRBV9 once CASSVLYRGSGNNQPQHF TGTGCCAGCAGCGTCCTATACAGGGGATCTGGAAACAATCAGCCCCAGCATTTT
NA TRBJ2-7 TRBV19 NA CASNPRGNFNEQYF TGTGCCAGTAACCCCAGGGGAAATTTCAACGAGCAGTACTTC
NA TRBJ2-7 TRBV15 once CATSIDRVSYEQYF TGTGCCACCAGCATTGATCGGGTCTCCTACGAGCAGTACTTC
NA TRBJ1-3 TRBV27 NA CASSLHSGNTIYF TGTGCCAGCAGTTTACACTCTGGAAACACCATATATTTT
TRBD2 TRBJ2-3 TRBV6-6 NA CASSYSSGRWDTQYF TGTGCCAGCAGTTACTCCAGCGGGAGGTGGGATACGCAGTATTTT
TRBD2 TRBJ2-1 TRBV2 NA CASTLGLAGRNEQFF TGTGCCAGCACCCTCGGACTAGCGGGACGCAATGAGCAGTTCTTC
TRBD2 TRBJ2-1 TRBV2 NA CASSEMGLAGTNEQFF TGTGCCAGCAGTGAAATGGGACTAGCGGGTACAAATGAGCAGTTCTTC
NA TRBJ1-1 TRBV7-9 NA CASSPERQAPEAFF TGTGCCAGCAGCCCCGAAAGACAGGCCCCTGAAGCTTTCTTT